This TCR beta chain was recovered during a study of tumor-infiltrating lymphocytes in primary liver carcinoma. Background on the study: Donors had hepatocellular carcinoma or combined HCC and intrahepatic cholangiocarcinoma. Each sample had roughly 3.5 to 7.13 million productive TCRbeta reads regardless of tissue type. Study outcomes and limitations: Tumors carried a top-250-clone fraction significantly exceeding that of blood (p = 0.039).

TCR beta cDNA was reverse-transcribed from about 550 ng of total RNA. The reaction used a constant-region primer and ProtoScript II reverse transcriptase. Libraries for TCR beta were built through three nested multiplex PCR rounds, which together made up a slightly modified ARM-PCR procedure. Rounds one and two of PCR, each of around 11 cycles, were primed with TRBV1-TRBV30 forward primers and a C-beta reverse primer. Using its own MiXCR run on the multiplex PCR reads, TCRdb lists one record per CDR3 protein. The repertoire holds about 350,000 distinct CDR3 sequences, about 61% seen once, with about 6.5% in the top ten. Germline V gives CDR1 LNHDA, CDR2 SQIVND (reference sequence). The CDR3 is made up of 15 amino acids. Losses at the gene ends were 5 bases for V and 6 bases for J; bases not matched to a gene: 7. This clonotype has a handful of counts. Its antigen is unknown. Unsorted whole blood supplied the blood RNA, and germline DNA was isolated too.

What was sequenced was peripheral blood. The origin of this receptor is a man aged 35-49 years with primary liver carcinoma and hepatitis B virus infection. The J gene is TRBJ2-1, the V gene TRBV19; 10 bases are shared with TRBD2. The CDR3 here is CASSPSGRLSNEQFF. CDR3 DNA: TGTGCCAGTAGTCCTAGCGGGAGATTGAGCAATGAGCAGTTCTTC.